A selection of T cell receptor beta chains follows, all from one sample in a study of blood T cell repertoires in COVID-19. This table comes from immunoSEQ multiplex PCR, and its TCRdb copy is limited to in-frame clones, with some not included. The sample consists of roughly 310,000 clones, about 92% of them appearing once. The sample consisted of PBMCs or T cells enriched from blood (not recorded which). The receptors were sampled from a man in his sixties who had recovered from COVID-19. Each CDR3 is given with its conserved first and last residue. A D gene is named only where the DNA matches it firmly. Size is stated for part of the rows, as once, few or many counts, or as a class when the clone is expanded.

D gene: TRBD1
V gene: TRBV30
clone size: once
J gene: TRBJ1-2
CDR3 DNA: TGTGCCTGGGGCTCCTGGGCAGGGGGCGATGGCTACACCTTC
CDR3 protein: CAWGSWAGGDGYTF

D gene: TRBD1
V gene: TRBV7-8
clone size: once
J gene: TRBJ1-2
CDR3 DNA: TGTGCCAGCAGCTTGGGACAGGGCGTATTTGACTACACCTTC
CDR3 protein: CASSLGQGVFDYTF

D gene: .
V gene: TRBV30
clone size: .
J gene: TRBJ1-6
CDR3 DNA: TGTGCCTGGAGACCTCCGGGTTATTCACCCCTCCACTTT
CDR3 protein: CAWRPPGYSPLHF

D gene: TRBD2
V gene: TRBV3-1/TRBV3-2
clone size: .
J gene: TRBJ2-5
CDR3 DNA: TGTGCCAGCAGCGCCGCCGGGATAGCGGGGATAGGCCAAGAGACCCAGTACTTC
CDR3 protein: CASSAAGIAGIGQETQYF

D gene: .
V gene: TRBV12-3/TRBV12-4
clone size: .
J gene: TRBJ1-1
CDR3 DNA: TGTGCCAGCAAAAAGCGGACTGAAGCTTTCTTT
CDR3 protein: CASKKRTEAFF

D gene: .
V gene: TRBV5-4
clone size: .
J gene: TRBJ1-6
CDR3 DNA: TGTGCCAGCAGCCCGGGGGAAGGACCTAATTCACCCCTCCACTTT
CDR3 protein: CASSPGEGPNSPLHF

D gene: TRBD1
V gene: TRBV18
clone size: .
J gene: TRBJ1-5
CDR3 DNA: TGTGCCAGCTCACCACCCCAGGGACAGAATAGCAATCAGCCCCAGCATTTT
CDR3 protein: CASSPPQGQNSNQPQHF

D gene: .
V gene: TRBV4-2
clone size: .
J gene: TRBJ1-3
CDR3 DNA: TGTGCCAGCAGCCAAGAACAGGTTTACGGAAACACCATATATTTT
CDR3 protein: CASSQEQVYGNTIYF

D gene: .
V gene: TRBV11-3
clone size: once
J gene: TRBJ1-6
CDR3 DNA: TGTGCCAGCAGCCCCGGACAGAGTCTAAATTCACCCCTCCACTTT
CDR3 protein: CASSPGQSLNSPLHF

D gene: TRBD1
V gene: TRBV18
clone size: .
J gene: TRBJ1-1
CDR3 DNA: TGTGCCAGCTCACCAGAAGACAGGGGGAACACTGAAGCTTTCTTT
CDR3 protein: CASSPEDRGNTEAFF

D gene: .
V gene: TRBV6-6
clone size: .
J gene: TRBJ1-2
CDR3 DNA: TGTGCCAGCTGGAATTACGACGGGAACTATGGCTACACCTTC
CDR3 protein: CASWNYDGNYGYTF

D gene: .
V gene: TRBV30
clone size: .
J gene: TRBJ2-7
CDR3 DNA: TGTGCCTGGAGTGTGCCAGGGCGACCTCCCGAGCAGTACTTC
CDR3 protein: CAWSVPGRPPEQYF

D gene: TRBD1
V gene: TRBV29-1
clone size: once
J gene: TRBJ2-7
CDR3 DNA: TGCAGCGGGACGATTTTGGGACAGGGGCCGGGAGGGGACGAGCAGTACTTC
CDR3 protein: CSGTILGQGPGGDEQYF

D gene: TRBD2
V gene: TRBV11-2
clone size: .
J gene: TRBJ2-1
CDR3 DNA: TGTGCCAGCAGCTTCGGAACTAGCGGGGGGTACAATGAGCAGTTCTTC
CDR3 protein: CASSFGTSGGYNEQFF

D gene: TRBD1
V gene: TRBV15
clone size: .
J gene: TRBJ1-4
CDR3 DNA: TGTGCCACCAGCAGTGGACAGGGGGCGCTTGCTAATGAAAAACTGTTTTTT
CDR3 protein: CATSSGQGALANEKLFF

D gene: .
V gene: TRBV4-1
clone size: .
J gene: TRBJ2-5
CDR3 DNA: TGCGCCAGCAGCCAAGTGTCAGGCACGGAGACCCAGTACTTC
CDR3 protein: CASSQVSGTETQYF

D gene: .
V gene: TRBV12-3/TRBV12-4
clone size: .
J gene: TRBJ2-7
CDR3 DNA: TGTGCCAGCAGTCAAAGCACCTACGAGCAGTACTTC
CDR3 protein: CASSQSTYEQYF

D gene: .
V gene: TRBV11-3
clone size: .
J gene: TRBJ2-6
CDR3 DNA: TGTGCCAGCAGCTTCGGGACAACTGGGGCCAACGTCCTGACTTTC
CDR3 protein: CASSFGTTGANVLTF

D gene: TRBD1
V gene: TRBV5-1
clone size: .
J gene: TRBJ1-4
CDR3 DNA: TGCGCCAGCAGCACAGCCGGGACAGGGACTTGGAGTGAAAAACTGTTTTTT
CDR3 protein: CASSTAGTGTWSEKLFF

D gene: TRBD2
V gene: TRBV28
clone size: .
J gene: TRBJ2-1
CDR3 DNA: TGTGCCAGCAGTTTTGGGGCTAGCGGTCTGATGGGGCAGTTCTTC
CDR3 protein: CASSFGASGLMGQFF

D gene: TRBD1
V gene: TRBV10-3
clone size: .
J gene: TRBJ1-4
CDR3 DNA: TGTGCCATCAGTGAGTCGACAGGGGATGAAAAACTGTTTTTT
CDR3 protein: CAISESTGDEKLFF

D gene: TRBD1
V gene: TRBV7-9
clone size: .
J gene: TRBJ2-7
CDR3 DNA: TGTGCCAGCAGCTCCCGGGACAGGGTGGATCGGCAGTACTTC
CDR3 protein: CASSSRDRVDRQYF

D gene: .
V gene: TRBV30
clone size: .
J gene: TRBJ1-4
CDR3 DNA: TGTGCCTGGAGTGCCCGTCTTGGGAGGGAGCAACTGTTTTTT
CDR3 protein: CAWSARLGREQLFF

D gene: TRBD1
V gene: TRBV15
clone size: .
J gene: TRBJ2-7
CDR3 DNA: TGTGCCACCGGGGACAGGGGATACGAGCAGTACTTC
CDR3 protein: CATGDRGYEQYF

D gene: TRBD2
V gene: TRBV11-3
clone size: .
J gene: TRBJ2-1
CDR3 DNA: TGTGCCAGCAGCACCGGGAGGCTATACAATGAGCAGTTCTTC
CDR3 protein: CASSTGRLYNEQFF

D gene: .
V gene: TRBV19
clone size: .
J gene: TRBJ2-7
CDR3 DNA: TGTGCCAGTAGTTCCCTAGCCCGAGTCTACGAGCAGTACTTC
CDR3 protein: CASSSLARVYEQYF

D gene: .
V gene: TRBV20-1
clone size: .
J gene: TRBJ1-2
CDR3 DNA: TGCAGTGTTCGGTCTGACTATGGCTACACCTTC
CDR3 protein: CSVRSDYGYTF

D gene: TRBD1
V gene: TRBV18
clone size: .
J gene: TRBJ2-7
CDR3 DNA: TGTGCCAGCTCACCCGAAGGGGGCGCGTTCCACGAGCAGTACTTC
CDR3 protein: CASSPEGGAFHEQYF

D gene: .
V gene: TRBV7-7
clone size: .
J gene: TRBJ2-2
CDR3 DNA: TGTGCTAGCAGCTCGCAAGTCAGTGCGAACACCGGGGAGCTGTTTTTT
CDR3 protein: CASSSQVSANTGELFF

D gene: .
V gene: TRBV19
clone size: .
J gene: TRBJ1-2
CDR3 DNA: TGTGCCAGTAGCCCCACAGGGACTAACTATGGCTACACCTTC
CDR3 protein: CASSPTGTNYGYTF

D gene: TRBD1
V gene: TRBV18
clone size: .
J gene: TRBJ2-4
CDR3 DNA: TGTGCCAGCTCACCGTGGGGACAGAAGAAAAACATTCAGTACTTC
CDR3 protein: CASSPWGQKKNIQYF

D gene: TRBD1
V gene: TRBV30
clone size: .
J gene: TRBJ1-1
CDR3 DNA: TGTGCCTGGAGTGGGACCAGGGGGACTGAAGCTTTCTTT
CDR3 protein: CAWSGTRGTEAFF

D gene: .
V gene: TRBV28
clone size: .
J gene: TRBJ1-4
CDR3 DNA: TGTGCCAGCAGGGGCCAGGGAAAACTGTTTTTT
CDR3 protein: CASRGQGKLFF

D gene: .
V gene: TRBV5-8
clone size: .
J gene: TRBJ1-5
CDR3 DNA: TGTGCCAGCAGCTTGGTTGGGGGGGGATGGGGCAATCAGCCCCAGCATTTT
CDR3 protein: CASSLVGGGWGNQPQHF

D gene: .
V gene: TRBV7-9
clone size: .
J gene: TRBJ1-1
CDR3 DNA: TGTGCCAGCGGTCTCGGGGGATCGAACACTGAAGCTTTCTTT
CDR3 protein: CASGLGGSNTEAFF

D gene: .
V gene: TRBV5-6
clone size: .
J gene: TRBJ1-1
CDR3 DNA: TGTGCCAGCAGCTTGATGGGGAGAATGAACACTGAAGCTTTCTTT
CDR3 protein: CASSLMGRMNTEAFF

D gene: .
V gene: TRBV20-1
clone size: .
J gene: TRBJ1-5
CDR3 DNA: TGCAGTCCCAAACAGCCCCAGCATTTT
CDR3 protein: CSPKQPQHF

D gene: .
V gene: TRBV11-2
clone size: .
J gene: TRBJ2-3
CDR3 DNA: TGTGCCAGCAGCTTCAGGAGGAGTGGTAGCACAGATACGCAGTATTTT
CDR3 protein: CASSFRRSGSTDTQYF

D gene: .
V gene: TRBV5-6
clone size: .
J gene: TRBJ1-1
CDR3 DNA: TGTGCCAGCAGCTTGACAGGGTTTTCTGAAGCTTTCTTT
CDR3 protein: CASSLTGFSEAFF

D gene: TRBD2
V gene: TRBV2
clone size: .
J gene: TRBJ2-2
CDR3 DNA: TGTGCCAGCAGTGTTGGTCTAGCGGGAAAGAGAACAGGCACCGGGGAGCTGTTTTTT
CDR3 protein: CASSVGLAGKRTGTGELFF

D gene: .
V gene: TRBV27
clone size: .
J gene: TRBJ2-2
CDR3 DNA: TGTGCCACCAAACCAAGCGGACCTTCGAACACCGGGGAGCTGTTTTTT
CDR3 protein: CATKPSGPSNTGELFF

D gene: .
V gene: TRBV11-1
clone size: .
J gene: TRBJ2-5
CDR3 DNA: TGTGCCAGCAGCTTAGCCCAGGGGCACGGAGAGACCCAGTACTTC
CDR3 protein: CASSLAQGHGETQYF

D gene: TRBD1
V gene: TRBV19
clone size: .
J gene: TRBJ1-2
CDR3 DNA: TGTGCCAGTAGTATTAAGCCCGGGACAGGCTATGGCTACACCTTC
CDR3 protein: CASSIKPGTGYGYTF

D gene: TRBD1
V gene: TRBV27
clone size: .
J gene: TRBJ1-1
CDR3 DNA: TGTGCCAGCAGATTGACAGGGAGGAACACTGAAGCTTTCTTT
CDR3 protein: CASRLTGRNTEAFF

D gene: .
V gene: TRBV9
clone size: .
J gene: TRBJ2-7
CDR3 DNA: TGTGCCAGCAGCGTACAGTCTGGGAGCGAGCAGTACTTC
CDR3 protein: CASSVQSGSEQYF

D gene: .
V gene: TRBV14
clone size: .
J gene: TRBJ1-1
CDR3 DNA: TGTGCCAGCAGCCTACAGGGTCAGGACACTGAAGCTTTCTTT
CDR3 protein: CASSLQGQDTEAFF

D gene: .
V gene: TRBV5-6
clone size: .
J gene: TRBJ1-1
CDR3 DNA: TGTGCCAGCAGCTTTTCAGGGTCCGTGAACACTGAAGCTTTCTTT
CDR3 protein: CASSFSGSVNTEAFF

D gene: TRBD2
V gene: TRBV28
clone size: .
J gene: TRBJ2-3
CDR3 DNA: TGTGCCAGCAGTCCAATAGAGCGGGGGGGCCCAGATACGCAGTATTTT
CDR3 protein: CASSPIERGGPDTQYF

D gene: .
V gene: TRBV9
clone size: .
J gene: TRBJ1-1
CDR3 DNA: TGTGCCAGCAGCCCACAGACGGTGAACACTGAAGCTTTCTTT
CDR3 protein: CASSPQTVNTEAFF

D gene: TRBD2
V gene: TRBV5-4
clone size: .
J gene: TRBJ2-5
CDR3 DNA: TGTGCCAGCAGCTTGGCGTCGGGGGAGGGCCTTCGAGAGACCCAGTACTTC
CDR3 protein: CASSLASGEGLRETQYF

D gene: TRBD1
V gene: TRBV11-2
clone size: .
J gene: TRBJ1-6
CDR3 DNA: TGTGCCAGCAGCCGCAGGGGGCGCGGATCACCCCTCCACTTT
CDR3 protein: CASSRRGRGSPLHF

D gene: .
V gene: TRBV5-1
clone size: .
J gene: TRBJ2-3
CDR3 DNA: TGCGCCAGCAGCCCGGTCTTGTCATATCGCACAGATACGCAGTATTTT
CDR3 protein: CASSPVLSYRTDTQYF

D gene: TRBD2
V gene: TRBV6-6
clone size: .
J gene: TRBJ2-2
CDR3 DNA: TGTGCCAGCAGCCCCGGACTAGCGGGAACCGGGGAGCTGTTTTTT
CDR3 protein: CASSPGLAGTGELFF

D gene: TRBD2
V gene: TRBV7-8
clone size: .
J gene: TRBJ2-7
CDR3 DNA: TGTGCCAGCAGCTTACTAGCGGGACCCAGCGAGCAGTACTTC
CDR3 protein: CASSLLAGPSEQYF